The entry below gives a single TCR beta chain sequence along with its context. Antigen: not known. The Oncomine TCR Beta short-read assay sequenced DNA from cultured CD4+ T cells. From the PCR reads, TCRdb called clonotypes with MiXCR, one entry per CDR3 protein. The table shows about 20,000 distinct CDR3 sequences, with less than 35% occurring only once. Germline V gene data show CDR1 as MGHRA and CDR2 as YSYEKL. The ends were cut back, 1 base at V and 10 bases at J, with 17 bases in the middle. There are 15 residues in the CDR3. These data are taken from a study of vaccination and CD4 T cells after COVID-19. About the study: Post-vaccine sampling followed dose two by a median approximately 70 days (range 14 to 241). Stimulation of cells relied on overlapping spike peptides derived from SARS-CoV-2, HCoV-NL63, HCoV-OC43 and HCoV-229E.

The study, taken as a whole, reports: SARS-CoV-2-reactive clonotypes showed a nonsignificant median rise from about 20 to 38.

Treatment defined: 10-day PBMC culture with coronavirus spike peptide pools or control peptides (ViraFEST assay). ViraFEST grew antigen-specific T cells using peptide pools, then sequenced TCRs. Source material: cultured CD4+ T cells from blood. This clonotype was obtained from a human donor with COVID-19. J is TRBJ2-1 and V is TRBV4-1; D is possibly TRBD1 or TRBD2 (5 bases each). The CDR3 region is CASSQATGRGREQFF. Written as DNA, the CDR3 is TGCGCCAGCAGCCAAGCGACGGGGCGCGGACGAGAGCAGTTCTTC.